A selection of T cell receptor beta chains follows, all from one sample in a study of cytomegalovirus exposure and HLA in healthy donors. TCRdb keeps only in-frame clones here, not all; method: immunoSEQ multiplex PCR. The profile shows hundreds of thousands of clones, about 80% of them singletons. The sequenced material came from PBMCs. These receptors all stem from a woman aged 35 to 49 in good health and CMV-seronegative. The CDR3 runs from the conserved cysteine through the conserved F or W. The order of the fields is CDR3 DNA, CDR3 protein, V gene, D gene, clone size, J gene. The D gene is left open where the match is weak. Rows may omit the clone size; those that give it use once, few, many or a size class.

CDR3 DNA: TGTGCTAGTGGTTCTGGACAGGGAGACAATGAGCAGTTCTTC
CDR3 protein: CASGSGQGDNEQFF
V gene: TRBV12-5
D gene: TRBD1
clone size: .
J gene: TRBJ2-1

CDR3 DNA: TGTGCCAGCAGCTTAGGGTCTACCCCTGAAGCTTTCTTT
CDR3 protein: CASSLGSTPEAFF
V gene: TRBV7-9
D gene: .
clone size: .
J gene: TRBJ1-1

CDR3 DNA: TGTGCCAGCAGTCCCGGGACAGCCCGACTGTGGTATGGCTACACCTTC
CDR3 protein: CASSPGTARLWYGYTF
V gene: TRBV28
D gene: TRBD1
clone size: .
J gene: TRBJ1-2

CDR3 DNA: TGTGCCAGTAGTATAGACTCGGGACAGGGGACCTCAGTAGGTGGCTACACCTTC
CDR3 protein: CASSIDSGQGTSVGGYTF
V gene: TRBV19
D gene: TRBD1
clone size: .
J gene: TRBJ1-2

CDR3 DNA: TGCAGCGTTGAAGACGGTCCGGGACAGGGGGCTAACTATGGCTACACCTTC
CDR3 protein: CSVEDGPGQGANYGYTF
V gene: TRBV29-1
D gene: TRBD1
clone size: .
J gene: TRBJ1-2

CDR3 DNA: TGTGCCAGCAGTTCGGACAGGGAAAATCAGCCCCAGCATTTT
CDR3 protein: CASSSDRENQPQHF
V gene: TRBV28
D gene: TRBD1
clone size: .
J gene: TRBJ1-5

CDR3 DNA: TGCGCCAGCAGCTTGGTTAGTGACAGAAGTAATTCACCCCTCCACTTT
CDR3 protein: CASSLVSDRSNSPLHF
V gene: TRBV5-1
D gene: .
clone size: once
J gene: TRBJ1-6

CDR3 DNA: TGTGCCTGGCTTGAGGGCGGATATGGCTACACCTTC
CDR3 protein: CAWLEGGYGYTF
V gene: TRBV30
D gene: .
clone size: .
J gene: TRBJ1-2

CDR3 DNA: TGTGCCAGCAGTGACTCGAATCCGGGTAGGGGGTTAGACTATGGCTACACCTTC
CDR3 protein: CASSDSNPGRGLDYGYTF
V gene: TRBV6-4
D gene: .
clone size: .
J gene: TRBJ1-2

CDR3 DNA: TGTGCCAGCAGGACTCCTGGGGGGAGCGGAACTGAAGCTTTCTTT
CDR3 protein: CASRTPGGSGTEAFF
V gene: TRBV27
D gene: .
clone size: .
J gene: TRBJ1-1

CDR3 DNA: TGTGCCAGCAGTGAACAGGGATCACACTATGGCTACACCTTC
CDR3 protein: CASSEQGSHYGYTF
V gene: TRBV2
D gene: .
clone size: .
J gene: TRBJ1-2

CDR3 DNA: TGTGCCAGCAGCCGACTAGCGGGGGGGGAGACCCAGTACTTC
CDR3 protein: CASSRLAGGETQYF
V gene: TRBV5-4
D gene: TRBD2
clone size: .
J gene: TRBJ2-5

CDR3 DNA: TGTGCCAGCTCACCCCTCGGACAGGGACAAAACAACTATGGCTACACCTTC
CDR3 protein: CASSPLGQGQNNYGYTF
V gene: TRBV18
D gene: TRBD1
clone size: .
J gene: TRBJ1-2

CDR3 DNA: TGCGCCAGCAGCTTCTTGACCAGCGGGGGATTCACAGATACGCAGTATTTT
CDR3 protein: CASSFLTSGGFTDTQYF
V gene: TRBV5-1
D gene: TRBD2
clone size: .
J gene: TRBJ2-3

CDR3 DNA: TGTGCCAGCAGTTACCCAGGGCCCTCTGGAAACACCATATATTTT
CDR3 protein: CASSYPGPSGNTIYF
V gene: TRBV6-6
D gene: .
clone size: .
J gene: TRBJ1-3

CDR3 DNA: TGTGCCAGCAGCTCCGGGACAGGGACCAGGTACCAAGAGACCCAGTACTTC
CDR3 protein: CASSSGTGTRYQETQYF
V gene: TRBV5-6
D gene: TRBD1
clone size: .
J gene: TRBJ2-5

CDR3 DNA: TGTGCCAGCAGCTTCCGAGCCCCTGGACTAGCGGGCTACAATGAGCAGTTCTTC
CDR3 protein: CASSFRAPGLAGYNEQFF
V gene: TRBV13
D gene: TRBD2
clone size: .
J gene: TRBJ2-1

CDR3 DNA: TGCGCCAGCAGTTCCATCCCGGGACAGGGGAACGACGAGCAGTACTTC
CDR3 protein: CASSSIPGQGNDEQYF
V gene: TRBV5-1
D gene: TRBD1
clone size: .
J gene: TRBJ2-7

CDR3 DNA: TGTGCCAGCAGCTACGGACGGACAGGGGGCGACACCGGGGAGCTGTTTTTT
CDR3 protein: CASSYGRTGGDTGELFF
V gene: TRBV7-9
D gene: TRBD1
clone size: .
J gene: TRBJ2-2

CDR3 DNA: TGTGCCAGCAGCTTGCCCGCGCTAAATGAGCAGTTCTTC
CDR3 protein: CASSLPALNEQFF
V gene: TRBV5-6
D gene: .
clone size: .
J gene: TRBJ2-1

CDR3 DNA: TGCGCCAGCAGCTTGGCCGGGGGACGGAACACTGAAGCTTTCTTT
CDR3 protein: CASSLAGGRNTEAFF
V gene: TRBV5-1
D gene: .
clone size: .
J gene: TRBJ1-1

CDR3 DNA: TGTGCCAGCAGCCCTACCCAGGGAGAGACCCAGTACTTC
CDR3 protein: CASSPTQGETQYF
V gene: TRBV6-1
D gene: .
clone size: .
J gene: TRBJ2-5

CDR3 DNA: TGTGCCAGCACCCCATCAGGGGGTGCCCCATGGAACACTGAAGCTTTCTTT
CDR3 protein: CASTPSGGAPWNTEAFF
V gene: TRBV7-3
D gene: TRBD1
clone size: once
J gene: TRBJ1-1

CDR3 DNA: TGTGCCACCAGCGGATTGGACACGTTTAACACCGGGGAGCTGTTTTTT
CDR3 protein: CATSGLDTFNTGELFF
V gene: TRBV15
D gene: .
clone size: .
J gene: TRBJ2-2

CDR3 DNA: TGCGCCAGCAGCTGGGGACAGATGAACACCGGGGAGCTGTTTTTT
CDR3 protein: CASSWGQMNTGELFF
V gene: TRBV5-1
D gene: TRBD1
clone size: .
J gene: TRBJ2-2

CDR3 DNA: TGTGCCAGCAGCTTTAGACAGGGGCCCGGATACGAGCAGTACTTC
CDR3 protein: CASSFRQGPGYEQYF
V gene: TRBV7-2
D gene: TRBD1
clone size: .
J gene: TRBJ2-7

CDR3 DNA: TGTGCCAGCAATCTACTCACTGGGACAATGGGCGAGCAGTACTTC
CDR3 protein: CASNLLTGTMGEQYF
V gene: TRBV2
D gene: .
clone size: .
J gene: TRBJ2-7

CDR3 DNA: TGTGCCAGCAGCCAAGAGGTCCCCAGGGGTGGAAACACCATATATTTT
CDR3 protein: CASSQEVPRGGNTIYF
V gene: TRBV14
D gene: .
clone size: .
J gene: TRBJ1-3

CDR3 DNA: TGCGCCAGCAGCTCTCAGCCCCAGGGAGGGCTGAACACTGAAGCTTTCTTT
CDR3 protein: CASSSQPQGGLNTEAFF
V gene: TRBV5-1
D gene: .
clone size: .
J gene: TRBJ1-1

CDR3 DNA: TGTTCCAGCAGCTCAAGCTCTCCGGGACAGGGGGAAAAACTGTTTTTT
CDR3 protein: CSSSSSSPGQGEKLFF
V gene: TRBV7-9
D gene: TRBD1
clone size: once
J gene: TRBJ1-4

CDR3 DNA: TGTGCCAGCAGCTTAGTAGGTCTAGCGGGGGGCCCTTCGGGGACCCAGTACTTC
CDR3 protein: CASSLVGLAGGPSGTQYF
V gene: TRBV7-2
D gene: TRBD2
clone size: .
J gene: TRBJ2-5

CDR3 DNA: TGTGCCAGCAGTTACTACGGGGGATCTGGAAACACCATATATTTT
CDR3 protein: CASSYYGGSGNTIYF
V gene: TRBV6-6
D gene: .
clone size: .
J gene: TRBJ1-3

CDR3 DNA: TGTGCCAGCAGCTTGGGGCGATTGAACACTGAAGCTTTCTTT
CDR3 protein: CASSLGRLNTEAFF
V gene: TRBV11-1
D gene: .
clone size: once
J gene: TRBJ1-1

CDR3 DNA: TGTGCCAGCTCACCCAGGGGGCCCGAGACCCAGTACTTC
CDR3 protein: CASSPRGPETQYF
V gene: TRBV18
D gene: TRBD1
clone size: .
J gene: TRBJ2-5

CDR3 DNA: TGTGCCAGTAGTATACAGCGGACCGGGGAGCTGTTTTTT
CDR3 protein: CASSIQRTGELFF
V gene: TRBV19
D gene: .
clone size: few
J gene: TRBJ2-2

CDR3 DNA: TGCGCCAGCAGCTCTTCGGGACAGGGGACCACTGAAGCTTTCTTT
CDR3 protein: CASSSSGQGTTEAFF
V gene: TRBV5-1
D gene: TRBD1
clone size: .
J gene: TRBJ1-1

CDR3 DNA: TGTGCCAGCAGTCCGGGACAGGGTTCCACTGAAGCTTTCTTT
CDR3 protein: CASSPGQGSTEAFF
V gene: TRBV28
D gene: TRBD1
clone size: .
J gene: TRBJ1-1

CDR3 DNA: TGTGCCAGCAGCTCAGCTCCTGGAGGCTTCTTC
CDR3 protein: CASSSAPGGFF
V gene: TRBV7-2
D gene: .
clone size: .
J gene: TRBJ2-1

CDR3 DNA: TGTGCCAGCAGCTCACCGGGGTCCAACACTGAAGCTTTCTTT
CDR3 protein: CASSSPGSNTEAFF
V gene: TRBV7-9
D gene: .
clone size: .
J gene: TRBJ1-1

CDR3 DNA: TGTGCCAGCATAGGGGTCGGCGAGCAGTACTTC
CDR3 protein: CASIGVGEQYF
V gene: TRBV28
D gene: .
clone size: .
J gene: TRBJ2-7

CDR3 DNA: TGTGCCATCATGGATCCCCCAGGGGAAGCTTTCTTT
CDR3 protein: CAIMDPPGEAFF
V gene: TRBV10-3
D gene: .
clone size: .
J gene: TRBJ1-1

CDR3 DNA: TGTGCCAGCAGCTCCACGACAGGGGGCTATGGCTACACCTTC
CDR3 protein: CASSSTTGGYGYTF
V gene: TRBV9
D gene: TRBD1
clone size: .
J gene: TRBJ1-2

CDR3 DNA: TGTGCCAGCAGCCTGAGCAGGGGACTAGCGGGGGGCCACCCCCCCGATACGCAGTATTTT
CDR3 protein: CASSLSRGLAGGHPPDTQYF
V gene: TRBV14
D gene: TRBD2
clone size: .
J gene: TRBJ2-3

CDR3 DNA: TGTGCCTGGAGTGTAGCTAGGAGGAGCACAGATACGCAGTATTTT
CDR3 protein: CAWSVARRSTDTQYF
V gene: TRBV30
D gene: .
clone size: few
J gene: TRBJ2-3

CDR3 DNA: TGTGCCAGCAGTTTGGGGGGACTCATCTATGGCTACACCTTC
CDR3 protein: CASSLGGLIYGYTF
V gene: TRBV28
D gene: .
clone size: .
J gene: TRBJ1-2

CDR3 DNA: TGTGCCAGCAGTGCCCACTTAGAGGCGGGGTGGACTGAAGCTTTCTTT
CDR3 protein: CASSAHLEAGWTEAFF
V gene: TRBV6-1
D gene: .
clone size: few
J gene: TRBJ1-1

CDR3 DNA: TGTGCCAGCAGCTTAGCGACAGGGGGCGTCTTTAACTACGAGCAGTACTTC
CDR3 protein: CASSLATGGVFNYEQYF
V gene: TRBV11-3
D gene: TRBD1
clone size: .
J gene: TRBJ2-7

CDR3 DNA: TGTGCCAGCAGCGCCAGTCTAGGGACAGGGAATGAAAAACTGTTTTTT
CDR3 protein: CASSASLGTGNEKLFF
V gene: TRBV9
D gene: TRBD1
clone size: once
J gene: TRBJ1-4

CDR3 DNA: TGTGCTAGTGCCCTGAATGGGGGGGGGCAAGAGACCCAGTACTTC
CDR3 protein: CASALNGGGQETQYF
V gene: TRBV12-5
D gene: TRBD2
clone size: .
J gene: TRBJ2-5

CDR3 DNA: TGTGCCAGCCATTGGACAGGGATAGCCTACGAGCAGTACTTC
CDR3 protein: CASHWTGIAYEQYF
V gene: TRBV6-6
D gene: TRBD1
clone size: once
J gene: TRBJ2-7

CDR3 DNA: TGCAGCGTAGGGACAGGGGGCGGGAATCAGCCCCAGCATTTT
CDR3 protein: CSVGTGGGNQPQHF
V gene: TRBV29-1
D gene: TRBD1
clone size: .
J gene: TRBJ1-5

CDR3 DNA: TGTGCCACCGGGACAGAGTTTGAAGCTTTCTTT
CDR3 protein: CATGTEFEAFF
V gene: TRBV7-9
D gene: TRBD1
clone size: few
J gene: TRBJ1-1

CDR3 DNA: TGTGCCAGCAGGCCAGGGGGTAACACTGAAGCTTTCTTT
CDR3 protein: CASRPGGNTEAFF
V gene: TRBV6-5
D gene: TRBD1
clone size: few
J gene: TRBJ1-1

CDR3 DNA: TGTGCCAGCAGCCCGGGACATCGAATAGGAGACGAGCAGTACTTC
CDR3 protein: CASSPGHRIGDEQYF
V gene: TRBV7-9
D gene: .
clone size: .
J gene: TRBJ2-7